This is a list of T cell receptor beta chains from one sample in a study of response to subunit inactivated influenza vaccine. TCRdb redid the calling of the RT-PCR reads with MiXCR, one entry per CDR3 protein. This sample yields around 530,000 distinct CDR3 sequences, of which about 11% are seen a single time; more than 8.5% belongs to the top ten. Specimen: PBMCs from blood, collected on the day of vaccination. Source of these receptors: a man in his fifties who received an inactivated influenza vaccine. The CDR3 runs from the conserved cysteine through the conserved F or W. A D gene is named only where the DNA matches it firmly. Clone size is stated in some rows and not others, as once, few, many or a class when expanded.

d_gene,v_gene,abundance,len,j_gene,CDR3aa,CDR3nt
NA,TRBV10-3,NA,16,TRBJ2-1,CAISESGDSSYNEQFF,TGTGCCATCAGTGAGTCTGGAGACAGCTCCTACAATGAGCAGTTCTTC
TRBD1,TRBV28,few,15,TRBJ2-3,CASSSLQGSTDTQYF,TGTGCCAGCAGTTCCCTACAGGGGAGCACAGATACGCAGTATTTT
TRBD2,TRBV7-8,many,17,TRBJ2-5,CASSLGFRAGLQETQYF,TGTGCCAGCAGCTTAGGTTTTCGAGCGGGGTTACAAGAGACCCAGTACTTC
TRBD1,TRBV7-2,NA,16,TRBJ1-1,CASSLVSQGVNTEAFF,TGTGCCAGCAGCTTAGTGAGCCAGGGGGTAAACACTGAAGCTTTCTTT
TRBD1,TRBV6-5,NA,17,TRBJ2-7,CASSYSAGQGFSYEQYF,TGTGCCAGCAGTTACTCAGCCGGACAGGGCTTCTCCTACGAGCAGTACTTC
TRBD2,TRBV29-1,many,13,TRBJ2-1,CSGRLARYNEQFF,TGCAGCGGAAGACTAGCGAGATACAATGAGCAGTTCTTC
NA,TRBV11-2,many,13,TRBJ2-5,CASSPGVGETQYF,TGTGCCAGCAGCCCAGGGGTCGGAGAGACCCAGTACTTC
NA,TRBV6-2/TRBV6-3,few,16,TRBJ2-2,CASSRLINDGAGELFF,TGTGCCAGCTCACGCTTAATCAACGACGGAGCCGGGGAGCTGTTTTTT
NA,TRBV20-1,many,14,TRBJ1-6,CSARVSDGPSPLHF,TGCAGTGCTAGAGTTAGTGACGGGCCTTCACCCCTCCACTTT
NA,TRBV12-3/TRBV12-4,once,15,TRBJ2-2,CASRRPDTHTGELFF,TGTGCCAGCAGGAGACCTGACACCCACACCGGGGAGCTGTTTTTT
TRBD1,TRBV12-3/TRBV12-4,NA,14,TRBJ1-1,CASRNRGIGTEAFF,TGTGCCAGCAGAAACAGGGGAATAGGGACTGAAGCTTTCTTT
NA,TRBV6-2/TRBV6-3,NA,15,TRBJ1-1,CASSWVTDRNSEAFF,TGTGCCAGCAGTTGGGTGACCGACAGAAATAGTGAAGCTTTCTTT
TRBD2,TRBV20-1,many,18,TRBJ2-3,CSADGLAGGPGGTDTQYF,TGCAGTGCGGACGGACTAGCGGGAGGGCCGGGGGGGACAGATACGCAGTATTTT
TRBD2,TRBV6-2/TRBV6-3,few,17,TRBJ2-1,CASSSIPTSGRANEQFF,TGTGCCAGCAGTTCAATCCCGACTAGCGGGAGGGCAAATGAGCAGTTCTTC
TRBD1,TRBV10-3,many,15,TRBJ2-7,CAISESDRGRYEQYF,TGTGCCATCAGTGAGTCGGACAGGGGGAGATACGAGCAGTACTTC
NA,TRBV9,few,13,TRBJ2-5,CASSVDVGETQYF,TGTGCCAGCAGCGTAGACGTGGGGGAGACCCAGTACTTC
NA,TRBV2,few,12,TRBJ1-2,CASRGDGYGYTF,TGTGCCAGCAGAGGGGACGGCTATGGCTACACCTTC
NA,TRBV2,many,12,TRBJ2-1,CASTTDRQAQFF,TGTGCCAGCACCACTGACAGGCAGGCGCAGTTCTTC
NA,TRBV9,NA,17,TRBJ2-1,CASSGPFGGSSYNEQFF,TGTGCCAGCAGCGGCCCATTTGGGGGGAGCTCCTACAATGAGCAGTTCTTC
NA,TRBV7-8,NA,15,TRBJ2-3,CASSLVLGTLDLQYF,TGTGCCAGCAGCTTAGTGTTAGGGACACTGGATTTGCAGTATTTT